This T cell receptor (beta chain) was recorded in a study of response to subunit inactivated influenza vaccine. From the RT-PCR reads, TCRdb called clonotypes with MiXCR, one entry per CDR3 protein. The sample lists around 710,000 distinct CDR3 sequences, approximately 15% seen once, with approximately 7% in the top ten. There are 14 residues in the CDR3. Trimming left V 5 bases short and J 2 bases short, with 13 bases between. This clonotype was recorded a few times. V gene TRBV12-3 or TRBV12-4 combines with J gene TRBJ2-7; D not certain. This receptor was identified in a man between 45 and 60 years old who received an inactivated influenza vaccine. The material was PBMCs from blood, obtained 14 to 15 days before vaccination. CDR3 amino acids: CASSPILRPYEQYF. Written as DNA, the CDR3 is TGTGCCAGCAGTCCAATTCTCAGGCCCTACGAGCAGTACTTC.